This T cell receptor (beta chain) was recorded in a study of cytomegalovirus exposure and HLA in healthy donors. Study-wide points: For most TCR beta V segments, an earlier analysis put the productive rate at about 90% or about 30% of the time.

In the case of this clone: Its target is unknown. At the DNA level, this CDR3 is encoded by other sequences in the same sample as well.

Use of 60 Vbeta and 13 Jbeta primers characterized the PCR. Only in-frame clones appear in the TCRdb table, and some are missing; sequencing was by immunoSEQ multiplex PCR. The repertoire holds some 140,000 clones, with around 80% as singletons. CDR3 size: 14 residues. Looked up from germline, CDR1 is MNHEY and CDR2 is SVGAGI. V was shortened by 4 bases and J by 7 bases, with 17 bases between the two germline ends. This chain connects TRBV6-5 to TRBJ2-7; tentative D call: TRBD1 (6 bases). The TCR comes from a woman in her fifties or sixties in good health and CMV-seropositive. Sequencing was done on a sample of PBMCs. CDR3 sequence (DNA): TGTGCCAGCAGTTTAGGTGTGGGGGCTGGGGAGCAGTACTTC. Amino acids: CASSLGVGAGEQYF.